This T cell receptor (beta chain) was captured in a study of beta chain features in type 1 diabetes. The wider study: Healthy donors, compared against patients, showed similar age, gender and cell yields. Findings of the study overall: Healthy donors had naive, central memory and Treg TCRB repertoires that appeared less similar than those seen among patients.

Germline values: CDR1 SGDLS, CDR2 YYNGEE. This CDR3 region has 15 residues. After removal of 7 bases from V and 1 base from J, the junction contained 10 bases not matched to a gene. Only a few counts were recorded for this clone. The antigen is unknown. Expressed TCRB transcripts were sequenced because the isolated RNA had all been reverse transcribed beforehand. Some clones are missing from TCRdb's copy, which holds only in-frame ones; the method was immunoSEQ multiplex PCR. Among 400,000 to 450,000 clones listed, roughly 14% were seen once. Sequenced material: naive CD4+ T cells from blood. This receptor was taken from a man aged 30 to 39 in good health. The rearrangement uses TRBV9 and TRBJ1-2; 7 bases agree with TRBD1. CDR3 loop: CASAGQNRFNYGYTF. The CDR3 bases are TGTGCCAGCGCGGGACAGAATAGATTTAACTATGGCTACACCTTC. The full variable domain, in which reference TRBV9 and TRBJ1-2 provide the parts outside the CDR3, is DSGVTQTPKHLITATGQRVTLRCSPRSGDLSVYWYQQSLDQGLQFLIQYYNGEERAKGNILERFSAQQFPDLHSELNLSSLELGDSALYFCASAGQNRFNYGYTFGSGTRLTVV.